The sequence of this T cell receptor (beta chain) was determined in a study of regulatory T cells in long-lasting Graves disease. Study-wide points: When disease was persistent, TRBV28, TRBJ1-2 and TRBJ2-5 were the favored segments. Possibly, accuracy suffered from the small sample size.

The CDR3 runs 15 residues. Trimming removed 4 bases from V and 6 bases from J; junction bases left unmatched: 10. Germline-derived CDR1 and CDR2 are ENHRY and SYGVKD. Time point indicated: newly diagnosed GD, antithyroid drugs for less than 3 months. Extracted RNA from PBMCs served as the source of the TCR library. Sequencing libraries for TCR beta were prepared with iRepertoire HTBI primers and Arm-PCR of CDR3 regions. TCRdb called the multiplex PCR reads again in MiXCR, with one record for every CDR3 protein. Counted here are a few hundred thousand distinct CDR3 sequences, 20% to 25% occurring once; the ten biggest clones make up about 15%. This clonotype was counted ten times or more. The antigen is undetermined.

The source material was peripheral blood mononuclear cells (PBMCs), sampled at new diagnosis, from a patient treated with antithyroid drugs. This rearrangement joins TRBV10-3 to TRBJ2-3; 7 bases align to TRBD1. The receptor comes from a female donor with Graves disease. This chain's CDR3 is CAISADRDLMDTQYF. The CDR3 nucleotides are TGTGCCATCAGTGCTGACAGGGACCTCATGGATACGCAGTATTTT.